One T cell receptor beta chain is described in this entry. Its antigen remains unidentified. As to treatment: oral pan-JAK inhibitor, 5-10 mg twice daily. Collection of lesional scalp punch biopsies and peripheral blood was performed in alopecia areata patients. These data come from a study of CD8+ T cells in alopecia areata. The wider study: Scalp area affected, as a percentage, set the severity score of treated patients.

The study's findings and limits: A large proportion of expanded lesional clones were detected persisting in scalp and blood during tofacitinib. Clonality exceeded that of normal scalp in lesional scalp, most notably in alopecia totalis/universalis.

Trimming stripped 3 bases from V and 4 bases from J, with 13 bases between. From germline, CDR1 is SGHTA and CDR2 FQGNSA. The CDR3 extends over 14 amino acids. Extraction of RNA preceded its reverse transcription into cDNA, which served as the sequencing template. Clones were sequenced by immunoSEQ multiplex PCR, and TCRdb holds only the in-frame ones, with some missing. Of under 250,000 clones in the sample, approximately 65% are singletons; the top ten hold more than 1%. The starting material was CD4+ T cells sorted from blood, obtained between weeks 43 and 45, from a patient treated with tofacitinib. The chain links TRBV7-2 to TRBJ2-7; D may match TRBD1 or TRBD2 (5 bases each). This clonotype originated in a human donor with alopecia areata. The CDR3 loop is CASSFGTGPYEQYF. CDR3 DNA sequence: TGTGCCAGCAGCTTTGGGACGGGACCTTACGAGCAGTACTTC. Using reference TRBV7-2 and TRBJ2-7 for the parts outside the CDR3, the full variable domain is GAGVSQSPSNKVTEKGKDVELRCDPISGHTALYWYRQSLGQGLEFLIYFQGNSAPDKSGLPSDRFSAERTGGSVSTLTIQRTQQEDSAVYLCASSFGTGPYEQYFGPGTRLTVT.